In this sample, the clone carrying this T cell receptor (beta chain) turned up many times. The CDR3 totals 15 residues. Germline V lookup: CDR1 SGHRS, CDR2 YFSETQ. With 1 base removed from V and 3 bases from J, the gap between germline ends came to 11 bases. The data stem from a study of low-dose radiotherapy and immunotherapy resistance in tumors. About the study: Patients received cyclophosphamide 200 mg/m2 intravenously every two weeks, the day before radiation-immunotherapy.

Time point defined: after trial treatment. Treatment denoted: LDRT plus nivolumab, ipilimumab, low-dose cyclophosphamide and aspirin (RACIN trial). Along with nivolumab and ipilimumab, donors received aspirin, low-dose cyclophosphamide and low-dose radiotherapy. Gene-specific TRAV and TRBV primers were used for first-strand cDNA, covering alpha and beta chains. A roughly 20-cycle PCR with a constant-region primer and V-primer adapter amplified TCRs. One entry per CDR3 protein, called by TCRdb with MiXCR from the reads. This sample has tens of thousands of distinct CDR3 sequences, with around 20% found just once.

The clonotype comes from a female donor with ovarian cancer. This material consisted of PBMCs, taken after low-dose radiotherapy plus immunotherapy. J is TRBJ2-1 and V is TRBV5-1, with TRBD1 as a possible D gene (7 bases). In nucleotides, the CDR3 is TGCGCCAGCAGCTTGCAGCAGGGGGGCTACAATGAGCAGTTCTTC. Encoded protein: CASSLQQGGYNEQFF.